This TCR beta chain was profiled in a study of post-analysis software for immune sequencing data. Germline-derived CDR1 and CDR2 are SQVTM and ANQGSEA. The V and J ends lost 7 bases and 6 bases respectively, with 22 bases between them. The CDR3 runs 14 residues. Turning to this clonotype: Antigen specificity is unknown. Because it lacks the conserved phenylalanine or tryptophan at the end, this CDR3 is likely a read error.

Every TCR beta cDNA library bore unique molecular identifiers. Once about 0.95 to 10 million T cells were used, some 500,000 cDNA molecules resulted. Via MiXCR, TCRdb re-called the PCR reads, giving one row per CDR3 protein. Among about 200,000 distinct CDR3 sequences, approximately 30% were seen once, and the ten largest hold 3% to 3.5%. General study results and limits: Multiple sclerosis patients had significantly lower normalized Chao1 diversity than controls. Controls had lower frequencies than patients of about 5 TRBV segments, which included TRBV5-6, TRBV5-1 and TRBV20-1.

Sequencing was carried out using blood. This sequence joins TRBV29-1 and TRBJ2-7; perhaps TRBD1 as D (6 bases). The TCR sequence derives from a girl between 2 and 17 years old with multiple sclerosis. This CDR3 is CSARGGPGPSEQYL. DNA for the CDR3: TGCAGCGCCCGAGGGGGACCCGGACCCTCCGAGCAGTACCTC.